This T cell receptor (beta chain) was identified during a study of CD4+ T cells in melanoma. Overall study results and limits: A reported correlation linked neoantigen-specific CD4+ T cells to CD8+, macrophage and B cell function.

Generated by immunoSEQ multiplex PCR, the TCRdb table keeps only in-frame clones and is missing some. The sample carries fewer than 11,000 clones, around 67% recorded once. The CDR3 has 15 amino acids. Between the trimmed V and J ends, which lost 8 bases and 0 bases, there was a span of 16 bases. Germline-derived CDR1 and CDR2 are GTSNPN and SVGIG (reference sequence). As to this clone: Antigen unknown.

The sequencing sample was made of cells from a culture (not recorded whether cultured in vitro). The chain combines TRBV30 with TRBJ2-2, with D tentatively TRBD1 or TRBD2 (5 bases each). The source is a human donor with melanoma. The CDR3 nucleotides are TGTGCCCTAACTAGGGACCCTGCGAACACCGGGGAGCTGTTTTTT. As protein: CALTRDPANTGELFF.